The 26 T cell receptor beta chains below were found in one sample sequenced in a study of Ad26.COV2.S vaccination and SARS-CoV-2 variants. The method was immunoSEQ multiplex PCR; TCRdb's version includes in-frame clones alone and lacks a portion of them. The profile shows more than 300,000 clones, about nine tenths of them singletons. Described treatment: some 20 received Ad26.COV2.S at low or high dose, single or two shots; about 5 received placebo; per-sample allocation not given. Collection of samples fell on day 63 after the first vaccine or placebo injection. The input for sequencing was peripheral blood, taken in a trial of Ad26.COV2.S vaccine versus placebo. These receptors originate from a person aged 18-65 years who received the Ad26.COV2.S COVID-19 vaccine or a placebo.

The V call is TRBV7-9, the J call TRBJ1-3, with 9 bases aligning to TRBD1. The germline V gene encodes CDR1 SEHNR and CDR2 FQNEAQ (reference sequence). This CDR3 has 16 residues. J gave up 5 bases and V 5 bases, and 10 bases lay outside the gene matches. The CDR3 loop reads CASSRHRDRARNTIYF. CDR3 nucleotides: TGTGCCAGCAGCCGACACCGGGACAGGGCTCGAAACACCATATATTTT. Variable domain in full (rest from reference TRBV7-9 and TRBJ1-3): DTGVSQNPRHKITKRGQNVTFRCDPISEHNRLYWYRQTLGQGPEFLTYFQNEAQLEKSRLLSDRFSAERPKGSFSTLEIQRTEQGDSAMYLCASSRHRDRARNTIYFGEGSWLTVV.

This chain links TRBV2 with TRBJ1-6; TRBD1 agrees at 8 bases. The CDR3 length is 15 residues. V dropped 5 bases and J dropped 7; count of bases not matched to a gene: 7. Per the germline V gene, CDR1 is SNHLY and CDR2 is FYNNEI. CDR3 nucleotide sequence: TGTGCCAGCAGTCCAGGGGGCGGGAAAAATTCACCCCTCCACTTT. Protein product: CASSPGGGKNSPLHF. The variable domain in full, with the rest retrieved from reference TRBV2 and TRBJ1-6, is EPEVTQTPSHQVTQMGQEVILRCVPISNHLYFYWYRQILGQKVEFLVSFYNNEISEKSEIFDDQFSVERPDGSNFTLKIRSTKLEDSAMYFCASSPGGGKNSPLHFGNGTRLTVT.

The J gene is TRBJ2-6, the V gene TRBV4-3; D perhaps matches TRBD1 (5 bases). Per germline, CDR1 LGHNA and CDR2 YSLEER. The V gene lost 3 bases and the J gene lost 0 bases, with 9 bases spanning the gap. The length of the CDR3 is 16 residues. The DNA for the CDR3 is TGCGCCAGCAGCCAGGCAGGGATCTCTGGGGCCAACGTCCTGACTTTC. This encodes CASSQAGISGANVLTF.

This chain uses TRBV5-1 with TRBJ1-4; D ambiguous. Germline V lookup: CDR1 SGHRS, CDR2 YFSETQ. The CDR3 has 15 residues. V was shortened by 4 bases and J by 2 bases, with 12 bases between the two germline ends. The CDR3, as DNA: TGCGCCAGCAGCGAGGGCCGGCTCACTAATGAAAAACTGTTTTTT. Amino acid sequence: CASSEGRLTNEKLFF.

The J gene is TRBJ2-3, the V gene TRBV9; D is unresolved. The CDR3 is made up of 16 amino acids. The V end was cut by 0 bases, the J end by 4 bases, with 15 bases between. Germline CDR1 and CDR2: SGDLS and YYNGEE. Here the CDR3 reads CASSVGNREPPDTQYF. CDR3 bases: TGTGCCAGCAGCGTAGGGAACCGAGAACCCCCAGATACGCAGTATTTT.

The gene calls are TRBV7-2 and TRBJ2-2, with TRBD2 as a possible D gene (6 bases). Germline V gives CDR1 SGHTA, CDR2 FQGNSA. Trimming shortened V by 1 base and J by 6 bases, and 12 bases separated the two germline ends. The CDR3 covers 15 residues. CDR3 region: CASSLEASGAGELFF. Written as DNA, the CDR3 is TGTGCCAGCAGCTTAGAGGCTTCGGGGGCCGGGGAGCTGTTTTTT.

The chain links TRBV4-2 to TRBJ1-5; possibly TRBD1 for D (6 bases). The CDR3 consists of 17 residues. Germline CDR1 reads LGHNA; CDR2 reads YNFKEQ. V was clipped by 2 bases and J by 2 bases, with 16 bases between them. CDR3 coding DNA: TGTGCCAGCAGCCAAATGGCCTACAGGGATCGCAATCAGCCCCAGCATTTT. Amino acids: CASSQMAYRDRNQPQHF.

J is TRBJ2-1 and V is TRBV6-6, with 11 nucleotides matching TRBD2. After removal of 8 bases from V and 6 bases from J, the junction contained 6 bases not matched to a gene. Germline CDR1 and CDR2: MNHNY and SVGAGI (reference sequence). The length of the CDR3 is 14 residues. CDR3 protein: CASHRLAGFNEQFF. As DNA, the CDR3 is TGTGCCAGCCATCGACTAGCGGGGTTCAATGAGCAGTTCTTC.

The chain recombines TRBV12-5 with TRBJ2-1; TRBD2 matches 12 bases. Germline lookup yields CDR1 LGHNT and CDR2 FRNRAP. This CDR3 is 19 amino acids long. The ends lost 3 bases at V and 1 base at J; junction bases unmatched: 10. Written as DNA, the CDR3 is TGTGCTAGTGGTTTTCCTAGCGGGGGGGCCGTTAGGTCCTACAATGAGCAGTTCTTC. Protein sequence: CASGFPSGGAVRSYNEQFF.

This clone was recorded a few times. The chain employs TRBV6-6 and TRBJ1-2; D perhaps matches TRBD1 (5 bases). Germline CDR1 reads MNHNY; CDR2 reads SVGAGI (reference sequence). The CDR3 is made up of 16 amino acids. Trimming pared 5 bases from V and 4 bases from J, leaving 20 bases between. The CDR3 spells CASSNNPGKGSYGYTF. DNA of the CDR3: TGTGCCAGCAGTAACAACCCAGGGAAGGGGAGCTATGGCTACACCTTC.

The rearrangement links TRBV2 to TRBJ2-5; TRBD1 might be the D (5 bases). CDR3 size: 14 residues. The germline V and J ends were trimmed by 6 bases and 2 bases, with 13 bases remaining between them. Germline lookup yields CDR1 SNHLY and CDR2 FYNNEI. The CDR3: CASSGRTLQETQYF. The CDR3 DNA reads TGTGCCAGCAGCGGTAGGACACTTCAAGAGACCCAGTACTTC. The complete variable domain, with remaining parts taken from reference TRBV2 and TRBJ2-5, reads EPEVTQTPSHQVTQMGQEVILRCVPISNHLYFYWYRQILGQKVEFLVSFYNNEISEKSEIFDDQFSVERPDGSNFTLKIRSTKLEDSAMYFCASSGRTLQETQYFGPGTRLLVL.

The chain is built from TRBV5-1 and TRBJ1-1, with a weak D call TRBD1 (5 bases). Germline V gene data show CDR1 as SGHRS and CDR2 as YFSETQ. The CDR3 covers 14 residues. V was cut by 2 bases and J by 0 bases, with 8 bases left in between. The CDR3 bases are TGCGCCAGCAGCTTCGGACAATTGAACACTGAAGCTTTCTTT. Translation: CASSFGQLNTEAFF.

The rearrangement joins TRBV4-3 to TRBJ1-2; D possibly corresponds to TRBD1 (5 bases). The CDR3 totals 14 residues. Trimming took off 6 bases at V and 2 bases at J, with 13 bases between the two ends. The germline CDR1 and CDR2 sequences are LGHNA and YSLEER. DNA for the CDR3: TGCGCCAGCAGTCGCGGGGCAGCGAACTATGGCTACACCTTC. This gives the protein CASSRGAANYGYTF.

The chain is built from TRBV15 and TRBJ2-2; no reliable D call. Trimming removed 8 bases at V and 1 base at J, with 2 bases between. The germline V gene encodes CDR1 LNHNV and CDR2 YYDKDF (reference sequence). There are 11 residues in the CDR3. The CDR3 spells CATLNTGELFF. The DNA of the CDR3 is TGTGCCACCCTGAACACCGGGGAGCTGTTTTTT. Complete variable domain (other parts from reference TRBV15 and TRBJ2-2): DAMVIQNPRYQVTQFGKPVTLSCSQTLNHNVMYWYQQKSSQAPKLLFHYYDKDFNNEADTPDNFQSRRPNTSFCFLDIRSPGLGDTAMYLCATLNTGELFFGEGSRLTVL.

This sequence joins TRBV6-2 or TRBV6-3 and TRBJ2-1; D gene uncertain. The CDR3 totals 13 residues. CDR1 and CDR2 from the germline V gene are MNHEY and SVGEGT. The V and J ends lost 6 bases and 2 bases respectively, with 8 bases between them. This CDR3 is CASSRLTYNEQFF. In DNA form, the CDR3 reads TGTGCCAGCAGCCGTCTCACCTACAATGAGCAGTTCTTC.

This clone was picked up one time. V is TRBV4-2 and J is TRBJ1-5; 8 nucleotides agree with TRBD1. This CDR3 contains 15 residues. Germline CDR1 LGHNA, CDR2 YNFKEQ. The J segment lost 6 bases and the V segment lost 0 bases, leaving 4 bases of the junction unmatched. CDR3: CASSQEAGGGQPQHF. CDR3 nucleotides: TGTGCCAGCAGCCAAGAGGCAGGGGGCGGTCAGCCCCAGCATTTT.

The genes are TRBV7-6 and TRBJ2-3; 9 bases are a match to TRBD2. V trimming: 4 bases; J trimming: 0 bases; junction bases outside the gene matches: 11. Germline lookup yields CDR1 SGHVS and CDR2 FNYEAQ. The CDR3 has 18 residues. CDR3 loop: CASSYPSSGETSTDTQYF. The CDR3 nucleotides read TGTGCCAGCAGCTACCCCTCTAGCGGGGAAACTAGCACAGATACGCAGTATTTT.

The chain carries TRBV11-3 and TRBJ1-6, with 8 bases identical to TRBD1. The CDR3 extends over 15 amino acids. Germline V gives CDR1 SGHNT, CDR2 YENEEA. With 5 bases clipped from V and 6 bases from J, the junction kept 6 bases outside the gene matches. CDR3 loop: CASSPGQGANSPLHF. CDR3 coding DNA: TGTGCCAGCAGCCCTGGGCAGGGGGCTAATTCACCCCTCCACTTT.

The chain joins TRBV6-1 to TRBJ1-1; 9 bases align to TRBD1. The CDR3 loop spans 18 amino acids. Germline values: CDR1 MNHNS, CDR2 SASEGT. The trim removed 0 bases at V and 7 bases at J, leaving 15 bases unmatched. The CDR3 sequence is CASSEAGTGLTFFFEAFF. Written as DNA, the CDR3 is TGTGCCAGCAGTGAAGCAGGGACAGGGTTGACCTTCTTCTTTGAAGCTTTCTTT.

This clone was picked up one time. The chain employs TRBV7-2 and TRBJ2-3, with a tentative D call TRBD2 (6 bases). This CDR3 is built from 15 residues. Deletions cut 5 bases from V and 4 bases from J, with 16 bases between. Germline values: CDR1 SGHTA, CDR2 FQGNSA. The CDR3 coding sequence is TGTGCCAGCAGCCCGATGACTAGGAGGGCAGATACGCAGTATTTT. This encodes CASSPMTRRADTQYF.

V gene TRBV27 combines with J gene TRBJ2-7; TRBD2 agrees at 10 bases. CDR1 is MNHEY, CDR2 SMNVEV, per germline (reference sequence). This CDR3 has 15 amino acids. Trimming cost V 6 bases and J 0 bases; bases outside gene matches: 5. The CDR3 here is CASRPSSGSSYEQYF. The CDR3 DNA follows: TGTGCCAGCAGGCCCTCTAGCGGGAGCTCCTACGAGCAGTACTTC.

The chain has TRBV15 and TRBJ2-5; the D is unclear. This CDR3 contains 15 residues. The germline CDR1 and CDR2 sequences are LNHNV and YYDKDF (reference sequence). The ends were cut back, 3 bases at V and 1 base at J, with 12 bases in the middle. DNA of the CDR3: TGTGCCACCAGCAGCACCACCCGGGCCCAAGAGACCCAGTACTTC. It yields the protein CATSSTTRAQETQYF. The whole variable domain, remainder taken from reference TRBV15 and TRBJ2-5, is DAMVIQNPRYQVTQFGKPVTLSCSQTLNHNVMYWYQQKSSQAPKLLFHYYDKDFNNEADTPDNFQSRRPNTSFCFLDIRSPGLGDTAMYLCATSSTTRAQETQYFGPGTRLLVL.

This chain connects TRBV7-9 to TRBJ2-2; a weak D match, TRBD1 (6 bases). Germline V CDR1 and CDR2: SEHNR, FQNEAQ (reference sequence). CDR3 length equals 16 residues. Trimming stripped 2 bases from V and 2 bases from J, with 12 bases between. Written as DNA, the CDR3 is TGTGCCAGCAGCTTATCCGGGACAACAAACACCGGGGAGCTGTTTTTT. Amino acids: CASSLSGTTNTGELFF. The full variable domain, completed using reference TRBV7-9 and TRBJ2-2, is DTGVSQNPRHKITKRGQNVTFRCDPISEHNRLYWYRQTLGQGPEFLTYFQNEAQLEKSRLLSDRFSAERPKGSFSTLEIQRTEQGDSAMYLCASSLSGTTNTGELFFGEGSRLTVL.

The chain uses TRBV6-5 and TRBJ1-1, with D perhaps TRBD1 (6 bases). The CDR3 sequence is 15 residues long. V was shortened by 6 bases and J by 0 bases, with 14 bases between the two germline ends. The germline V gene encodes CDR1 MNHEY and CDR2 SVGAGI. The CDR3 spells CASRRQALMNTEAFF. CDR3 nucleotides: TGTGCCAGCAGGCGACAGGCCCTGATGAACACTGAAGCTTTCTTT.

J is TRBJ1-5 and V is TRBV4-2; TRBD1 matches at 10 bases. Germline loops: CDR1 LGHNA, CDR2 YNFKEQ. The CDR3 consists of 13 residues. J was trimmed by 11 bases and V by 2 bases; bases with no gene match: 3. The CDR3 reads CASSQLGTGAQHF. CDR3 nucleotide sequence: TGTGCCAGCAGCCAACTCGGGACAGGGGCCCAGCATTTT.

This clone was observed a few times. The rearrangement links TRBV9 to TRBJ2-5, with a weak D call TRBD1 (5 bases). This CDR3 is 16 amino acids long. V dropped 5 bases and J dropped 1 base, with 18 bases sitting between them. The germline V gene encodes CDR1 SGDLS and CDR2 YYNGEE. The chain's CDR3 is CASRLIAPDIQETQYF. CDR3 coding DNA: TGTGCCAGCAGACTGATTGCACCGGACATCCAAGAGACCCAGTACTTC.